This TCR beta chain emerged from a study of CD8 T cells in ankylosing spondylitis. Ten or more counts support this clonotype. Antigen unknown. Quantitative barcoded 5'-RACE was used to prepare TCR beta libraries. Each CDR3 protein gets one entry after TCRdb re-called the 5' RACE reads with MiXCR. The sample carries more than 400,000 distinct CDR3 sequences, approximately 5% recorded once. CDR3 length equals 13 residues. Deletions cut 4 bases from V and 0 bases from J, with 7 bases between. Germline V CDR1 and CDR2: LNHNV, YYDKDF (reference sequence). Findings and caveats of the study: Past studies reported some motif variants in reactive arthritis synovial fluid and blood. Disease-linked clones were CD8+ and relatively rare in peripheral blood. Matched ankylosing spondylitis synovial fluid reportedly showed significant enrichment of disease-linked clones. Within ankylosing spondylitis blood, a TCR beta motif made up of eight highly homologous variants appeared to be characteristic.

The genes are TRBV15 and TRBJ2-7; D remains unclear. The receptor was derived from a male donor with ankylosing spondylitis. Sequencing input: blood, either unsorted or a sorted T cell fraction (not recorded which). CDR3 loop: CATSTRPSYEQYF. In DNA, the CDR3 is TGTGCCACCAGCACGCGGCCCTCCTACGAGCAGTACTTC.